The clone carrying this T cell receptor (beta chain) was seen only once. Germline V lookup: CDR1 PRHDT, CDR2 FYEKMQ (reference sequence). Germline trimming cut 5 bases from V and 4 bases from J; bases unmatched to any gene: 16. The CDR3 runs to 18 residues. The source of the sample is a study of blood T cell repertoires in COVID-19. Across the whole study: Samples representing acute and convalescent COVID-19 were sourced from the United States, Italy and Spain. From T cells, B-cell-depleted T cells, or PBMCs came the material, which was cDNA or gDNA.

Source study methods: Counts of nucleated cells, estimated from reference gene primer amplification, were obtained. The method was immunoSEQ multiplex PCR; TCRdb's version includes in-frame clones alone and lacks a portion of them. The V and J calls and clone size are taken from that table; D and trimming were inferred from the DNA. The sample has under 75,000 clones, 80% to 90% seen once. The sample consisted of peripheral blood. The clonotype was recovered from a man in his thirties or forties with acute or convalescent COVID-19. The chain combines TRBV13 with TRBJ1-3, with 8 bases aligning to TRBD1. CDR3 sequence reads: CASSRLRPLGQGGNTIYF. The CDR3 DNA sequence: TGTGCCAGCAGCCGTCTCCGGCCCCTTGGACAGGGAGGAAACACCATATATTTT.